This T cell receptor (beta chain) was recorded in a study of yellow fever vaccine responses in identical twins. This clonotype was observed a few times. Antigen unknown. One entry per CDR3 protein, called by TCRdb with MiXCR from the RT-PCR reads. The sample includes some 35,000 distinct CDR3 sequences, less than 70% of them seen just once. CDR1 and CDR2 (germline): KGHSH, LQKENI. After removal of 2 bases from V and 7 bases from J, the junction contained 6 bases not matched to a gene. This CDR3 comprises 15 residues. General study results and limits: A vaccine T cell response that seemed partly convergent and partly personalized was reported in twins.

The rearrangement joins TRBV18 to TRBJ2-1, with 9 bases fitting TRBD2. The sequencing used T cells from blood (PBMCs), unsorted or a sorted subset (not recorded which), collected before or after yellow fever vaccination (not recorded which). The origin of this receptor is a woman aged 18 to 35 who received the yellow fever vaccine. CDR3: CASSPISGSSNEQFF. In DNA form, the CDR3 reads TGTGCCAGCTCACCAATTAGCGGGAGTTCGAATGAGCAGTTCTTC.